This T cell receptor (beta chain) was sequenced during a study of blood T cell repertoires in COVID-19. The overall study: Italy, Spain and the United States were the sources of the convalescent and acute COVID-19 samples.

V gave up 6 bases and J gave up 0 bases; unmatched junction bases: 2. CDR1 MNHNY and CDR2 SVGAGI come from the germline V gene (reference sequence). This CDR3 is built from 16 residues. Original handling: Reference gene primer amplification gave nucleated cell count estimates. Measured with immunoSEQ multiplex PCR; TCRdb has only the in-frame clones, and not every one. D and trimming come from the DNA, and the V and J calls and clone size come from that table. The repertoire includes around 100,000 clones, 84% of them detected once, and 2% sits in the top ten. The receptor comes from a man aged 70-80 years with active or convalescent COVID-19. The sequencing input was peripheral blood. This chain uses TRBV6-6 with TRBJ2-1, with 13 bases identical to TRBD2. In nucleotides, the CDR3 is TGTGCCAGCAGGGGACTAGCGGGGAGCTCCTACAATGAGCAGTTCTTC. This codes for CASRGLAGSSYNEQFF.